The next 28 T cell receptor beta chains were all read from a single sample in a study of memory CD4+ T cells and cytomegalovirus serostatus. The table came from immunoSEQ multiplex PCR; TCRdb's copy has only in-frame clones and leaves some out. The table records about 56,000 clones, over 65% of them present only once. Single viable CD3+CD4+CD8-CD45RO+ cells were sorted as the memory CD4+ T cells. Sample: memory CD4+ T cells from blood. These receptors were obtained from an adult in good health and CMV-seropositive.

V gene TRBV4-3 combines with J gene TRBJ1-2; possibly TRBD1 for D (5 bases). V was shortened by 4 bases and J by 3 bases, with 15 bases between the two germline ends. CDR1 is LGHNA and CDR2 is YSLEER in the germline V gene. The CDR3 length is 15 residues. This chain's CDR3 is CASSLSNGGYYGYTF. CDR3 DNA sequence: TGCGCCAGCAGCCTATCAAATGGGGGGTACTATGGCTACACCTTC.

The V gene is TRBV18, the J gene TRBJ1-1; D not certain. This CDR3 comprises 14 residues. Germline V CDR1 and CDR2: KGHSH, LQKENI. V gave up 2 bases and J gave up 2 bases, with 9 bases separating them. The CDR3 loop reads CASSPGAFNTEAFF. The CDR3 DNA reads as TGTGCCAGCTCACCAGGCGCGTTTAACACTGAAGCTTTCTTT.

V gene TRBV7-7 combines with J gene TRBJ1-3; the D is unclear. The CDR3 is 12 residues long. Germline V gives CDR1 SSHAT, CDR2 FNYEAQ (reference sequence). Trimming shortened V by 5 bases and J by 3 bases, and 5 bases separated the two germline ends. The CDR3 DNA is TGTGCCAGCAGCCCAGGTGGAAACACCATATATTTT. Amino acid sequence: CASSPGGNTIYF.

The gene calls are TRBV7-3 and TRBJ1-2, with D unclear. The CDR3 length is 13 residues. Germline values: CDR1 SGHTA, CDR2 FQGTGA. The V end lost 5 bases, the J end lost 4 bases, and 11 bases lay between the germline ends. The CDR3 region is CASSKDGPYGYTF. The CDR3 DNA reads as TGTGCCAGCAGCAAGGACGGACCCTATGGCTACACCTTC.

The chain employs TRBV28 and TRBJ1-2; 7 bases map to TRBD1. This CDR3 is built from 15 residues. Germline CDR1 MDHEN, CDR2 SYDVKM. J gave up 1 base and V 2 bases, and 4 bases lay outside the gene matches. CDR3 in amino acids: CASSLGGQRNYGYTF. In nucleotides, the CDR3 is TGTGCCAGCAGTTTAGGGGGACAGCGTAACTATGGCTACACCTTC.

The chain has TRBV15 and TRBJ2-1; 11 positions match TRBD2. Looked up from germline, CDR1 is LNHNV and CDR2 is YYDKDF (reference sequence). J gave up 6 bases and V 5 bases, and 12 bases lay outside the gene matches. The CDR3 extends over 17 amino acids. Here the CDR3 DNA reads TGTGCCACCAGCGAATTTCAACCCGGACTAGCGGGCAATGAGCAGTTCTTC. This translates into CATSEFQPGLAGNEQFF.

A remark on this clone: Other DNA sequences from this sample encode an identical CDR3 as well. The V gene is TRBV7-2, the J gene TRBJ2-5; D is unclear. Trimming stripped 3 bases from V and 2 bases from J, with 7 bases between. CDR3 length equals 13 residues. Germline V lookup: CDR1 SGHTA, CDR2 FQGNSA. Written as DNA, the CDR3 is TGTGCCAGCAGCTTGCTCCTACAAGAGACCCAGTACTTC. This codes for CASSLLLQETQYF. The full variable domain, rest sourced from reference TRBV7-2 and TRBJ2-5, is GAGVSQSPSNKVTEKGKDVELRCDPISGHTALYWYRQSLGQGLEFLIYFQGNSAPDKSGLPSDRFSAERTGGSVSTLTIQRTQQEDSAVYLCASSLLLQETQYFGPGTRLLVL.

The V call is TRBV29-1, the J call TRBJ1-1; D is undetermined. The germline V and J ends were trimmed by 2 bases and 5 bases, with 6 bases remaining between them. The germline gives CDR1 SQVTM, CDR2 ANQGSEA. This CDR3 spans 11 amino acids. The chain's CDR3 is CSVEKGTEAFF. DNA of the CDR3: TGCAGCGTTGAAAAGGGTACTGAAGCTTTCTTT. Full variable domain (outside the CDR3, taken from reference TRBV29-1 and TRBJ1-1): SAVISQKPSRDICQRGTSLTIQCQVDSQVTMMFWYRQQPGQSLTLIATANQGSEATYESGFVIDKFPISRPNLTFSTLTVSNMSPEDSSIYLCSVEKGTEAFFGQGTRLTVV.

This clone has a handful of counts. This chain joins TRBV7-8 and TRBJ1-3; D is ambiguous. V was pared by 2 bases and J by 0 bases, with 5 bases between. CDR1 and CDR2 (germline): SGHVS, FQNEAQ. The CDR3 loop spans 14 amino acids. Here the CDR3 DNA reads TGTGCCAGCAGCTTAAGCCTCTCTGGAAACACCATATATTTT. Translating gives CASSLSLSGNTIYF.

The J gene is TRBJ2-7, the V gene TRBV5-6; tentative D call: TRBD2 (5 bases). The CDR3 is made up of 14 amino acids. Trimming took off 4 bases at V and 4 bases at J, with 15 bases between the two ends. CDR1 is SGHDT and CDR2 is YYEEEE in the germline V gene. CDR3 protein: CASSVAGPGYEQYF. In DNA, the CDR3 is TGTGCCAGCAGCGTTGCCGGCCCGGGATACGAGCAGTACTTC.

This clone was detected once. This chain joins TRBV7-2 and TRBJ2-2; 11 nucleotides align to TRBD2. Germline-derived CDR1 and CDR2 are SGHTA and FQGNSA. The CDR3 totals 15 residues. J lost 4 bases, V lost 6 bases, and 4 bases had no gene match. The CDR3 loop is CASRMGTSGTGELFF. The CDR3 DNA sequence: TGTGCCAGCAGAATGGGGACTAGCGGCACCGGGGAGCTGTTTTTT.

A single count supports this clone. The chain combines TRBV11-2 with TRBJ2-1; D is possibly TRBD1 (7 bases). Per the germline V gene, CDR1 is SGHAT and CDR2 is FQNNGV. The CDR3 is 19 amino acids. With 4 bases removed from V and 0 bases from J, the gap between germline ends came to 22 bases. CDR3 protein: CASSSRGRQGPSSYNEQFF. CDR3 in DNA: TGTGCCAGCAGCTCCCGGGGGAGACAGGGTCCGAGCTCCTACAATGAGCAGTTCTTC.

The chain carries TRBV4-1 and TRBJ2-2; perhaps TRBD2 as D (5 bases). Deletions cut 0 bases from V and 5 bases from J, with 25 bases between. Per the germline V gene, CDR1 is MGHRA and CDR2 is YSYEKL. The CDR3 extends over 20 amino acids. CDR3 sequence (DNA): TGCGCCAGCAGCCAAGAGGAGCCAACTACCCCCGCAACTAGAACCGGGGAGCTGTTTTTT. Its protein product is CASSQEEPTTPATRTGELFF.

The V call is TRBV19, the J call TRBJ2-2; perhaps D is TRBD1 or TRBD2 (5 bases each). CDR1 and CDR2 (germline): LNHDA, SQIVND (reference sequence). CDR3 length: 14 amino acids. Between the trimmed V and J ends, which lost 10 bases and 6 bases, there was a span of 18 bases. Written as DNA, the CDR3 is TGTGCCACAAAGGGACCCCTGGTCCCCGGGGAGCTGTTTTTT. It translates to CATKGPLVPGELFF.

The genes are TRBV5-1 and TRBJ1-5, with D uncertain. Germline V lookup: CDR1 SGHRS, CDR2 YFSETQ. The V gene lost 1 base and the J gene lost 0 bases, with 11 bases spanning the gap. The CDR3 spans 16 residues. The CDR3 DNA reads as TGCGCCAGCAGCTTGTTCGGGTCCTATAGCAATCAGCCCCAGCATTTT. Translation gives CASSLFGSYSNQPQHF.

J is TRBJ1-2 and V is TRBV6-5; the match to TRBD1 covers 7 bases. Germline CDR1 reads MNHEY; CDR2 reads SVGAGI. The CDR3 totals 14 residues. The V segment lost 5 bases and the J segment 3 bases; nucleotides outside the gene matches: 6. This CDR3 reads CASSKTGTYYGYTF. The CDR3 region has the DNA TGTGCCAGCAGTAAGACAGGGACATACTATGGCTACACCTTC.

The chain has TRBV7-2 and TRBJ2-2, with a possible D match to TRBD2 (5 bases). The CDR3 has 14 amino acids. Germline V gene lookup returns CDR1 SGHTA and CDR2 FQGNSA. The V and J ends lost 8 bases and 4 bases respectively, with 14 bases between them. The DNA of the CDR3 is TGTGCCAGCTCATCCGGGATAGGCACCGGGGAGCTGTTTTTT. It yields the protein CASSSGIGTGELFF.

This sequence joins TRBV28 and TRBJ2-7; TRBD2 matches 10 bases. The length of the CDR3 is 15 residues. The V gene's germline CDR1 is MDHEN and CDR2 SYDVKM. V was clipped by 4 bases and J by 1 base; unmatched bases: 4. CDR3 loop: CASSSGTSVSYEQYF. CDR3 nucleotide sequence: TGTGCCAGCAGTTCCGGGACTAGCGTATCCTACGAGCAGTACTTC.

CDR3 sequence: CASRGPAETQYF. The CDR3, as DNA: TGTGCCAGTAGAGGGCCGGCGGAGACCCAGTACTTC. This chain uses TRBV19 with TRBJ2-5, with unresolved D. From germline, CDR1 is LNHDA and CDR2 SQIVND (reference sequence). The CDR3 sequence is 12 residues long. Trimming removed 6 bases from V and 5 bases from J, with 10 bases in between.

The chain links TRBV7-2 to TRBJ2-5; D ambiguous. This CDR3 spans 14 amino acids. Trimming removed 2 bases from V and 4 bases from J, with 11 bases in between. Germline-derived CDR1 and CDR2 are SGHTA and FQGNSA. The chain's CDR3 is CASSLRLAPETQYF. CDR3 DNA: TGTGCCAGCAGCTTAAGGCTCGCCCCAGAGACCCAGTACTTC. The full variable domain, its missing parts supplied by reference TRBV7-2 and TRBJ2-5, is GAGVSQSPSNKVTEKGKDVELRCDPISGHTALYWYRQSLGQGLEFLIYFQGNSAPDKSGLPSDRFSAERTGGSVSTLTIQRTQQEDSAVYLCASSLRLAPETQYFGPGTRLLVL.

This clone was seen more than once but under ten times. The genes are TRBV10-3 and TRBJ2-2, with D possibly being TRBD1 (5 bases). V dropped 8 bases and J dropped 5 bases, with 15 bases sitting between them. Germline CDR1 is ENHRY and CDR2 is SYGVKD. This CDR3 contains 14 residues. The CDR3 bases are TGTGCCATCGGTGCAGCTAGGACAACCGGGGAGCTGTTTTTT. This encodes CAIGAARTTGELFF.

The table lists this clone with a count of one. CDR3 nucleotides: TGCGCCAGCAGCCAAGATTGGACAGGGGGCGAGAACACCTTC. It is translated as CASSQDWTGGENTF. The rearrangement joins TRBV4-3 to TRBJ1-2; 11 bases fit TRBD1. The CDR3 covers 14 residues. V lost 0 bases, J lost 12 bases, and 6 bases stayed unmatched. CDR1 and CDR2 from the germline V gene are LGHNA and YSLEER.

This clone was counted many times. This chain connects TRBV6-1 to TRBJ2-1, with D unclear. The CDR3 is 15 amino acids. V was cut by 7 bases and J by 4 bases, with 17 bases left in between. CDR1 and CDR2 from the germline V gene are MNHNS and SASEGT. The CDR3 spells CASTPMAVLYNEQFF. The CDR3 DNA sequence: TGTGCCAGCACCCCGATGGCCGTTCTTTACAATGAGCAGTTCTTC.

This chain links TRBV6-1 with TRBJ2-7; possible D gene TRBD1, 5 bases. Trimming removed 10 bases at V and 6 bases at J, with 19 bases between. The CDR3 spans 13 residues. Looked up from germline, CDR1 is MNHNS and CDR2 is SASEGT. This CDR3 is CATRKQGGGEQYV. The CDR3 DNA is TGTGCCACCCGGAAGCAGGGCGGCGGCGAGCAGTACGTC.

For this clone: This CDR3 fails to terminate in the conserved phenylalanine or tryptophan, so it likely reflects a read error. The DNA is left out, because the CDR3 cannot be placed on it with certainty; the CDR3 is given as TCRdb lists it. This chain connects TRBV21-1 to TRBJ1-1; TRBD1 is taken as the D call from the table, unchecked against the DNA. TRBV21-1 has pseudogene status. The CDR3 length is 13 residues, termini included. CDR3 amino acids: CASSKWERAGGVS.

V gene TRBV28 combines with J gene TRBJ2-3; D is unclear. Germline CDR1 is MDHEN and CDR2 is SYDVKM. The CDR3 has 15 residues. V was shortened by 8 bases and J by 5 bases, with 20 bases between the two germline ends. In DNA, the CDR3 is TGTGCCAGCCGAGGCTCCCCCACAAGTAAAGATACGCAGTATTTT. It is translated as CASRGSPTSKDTQYF.

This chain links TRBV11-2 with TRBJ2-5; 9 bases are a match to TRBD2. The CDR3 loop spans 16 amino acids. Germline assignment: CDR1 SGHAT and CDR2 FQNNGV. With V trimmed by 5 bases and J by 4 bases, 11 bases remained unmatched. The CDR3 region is CASSPGRLAGLETQYF. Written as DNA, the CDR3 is TGTGCCAGCAGCCCGGGCCGCCTAGCGGGGTTAGAGACCCAGTACTTC.

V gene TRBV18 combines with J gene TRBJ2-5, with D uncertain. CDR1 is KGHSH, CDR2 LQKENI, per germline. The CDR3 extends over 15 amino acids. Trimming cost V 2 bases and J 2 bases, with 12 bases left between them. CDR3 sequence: CASSPSTANQETQYF. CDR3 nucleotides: TGTGCCAGCTCACCAAGTACGGCGAATCAAGAGACCCAGTACTTC.